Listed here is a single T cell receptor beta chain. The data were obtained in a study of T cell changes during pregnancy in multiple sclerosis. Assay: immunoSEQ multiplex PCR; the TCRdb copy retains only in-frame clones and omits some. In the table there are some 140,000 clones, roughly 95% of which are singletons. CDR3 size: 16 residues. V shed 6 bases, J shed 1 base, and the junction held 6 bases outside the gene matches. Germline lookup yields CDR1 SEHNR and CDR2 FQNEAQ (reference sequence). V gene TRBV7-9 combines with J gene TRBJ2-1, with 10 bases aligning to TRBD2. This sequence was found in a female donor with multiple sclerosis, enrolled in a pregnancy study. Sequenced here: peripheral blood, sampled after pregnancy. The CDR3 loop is CASRRAGGSSYNEQFF. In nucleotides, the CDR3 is TGTGCCAGCAGGCGAGCGGGAGGGTCGTCCTACAATGAGCAGTTCTTC.